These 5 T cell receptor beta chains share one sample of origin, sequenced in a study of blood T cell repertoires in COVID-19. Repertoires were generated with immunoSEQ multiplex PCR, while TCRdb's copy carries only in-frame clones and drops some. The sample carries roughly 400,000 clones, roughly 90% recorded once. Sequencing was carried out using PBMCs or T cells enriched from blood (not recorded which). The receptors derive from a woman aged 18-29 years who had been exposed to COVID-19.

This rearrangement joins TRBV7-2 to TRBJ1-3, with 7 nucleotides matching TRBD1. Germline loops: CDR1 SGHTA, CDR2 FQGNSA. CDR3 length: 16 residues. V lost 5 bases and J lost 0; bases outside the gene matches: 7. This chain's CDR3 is CASSRDRTGSGNTIYF. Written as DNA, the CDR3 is TGTGCCAGCAGCCGGGACAGAACTGGCTCTGGAAACACCATATATTTT.

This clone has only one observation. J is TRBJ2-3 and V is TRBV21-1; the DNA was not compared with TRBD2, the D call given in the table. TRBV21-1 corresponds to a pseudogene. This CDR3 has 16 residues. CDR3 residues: CASSKVEREKTDTQYF. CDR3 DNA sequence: TGTGCCAGCAGCAAAGTGGAGCGGGAGAAGACAGATACGCAGTATTTT.

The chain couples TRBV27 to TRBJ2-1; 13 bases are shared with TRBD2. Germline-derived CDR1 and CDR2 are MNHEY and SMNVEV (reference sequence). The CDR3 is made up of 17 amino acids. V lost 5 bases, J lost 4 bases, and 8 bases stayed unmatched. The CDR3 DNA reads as TGTGCCAGCAGTGGGAGACTAGCGGGGGGTCTATACAATGAGCAGTTCTTC. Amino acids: CASSGRLAGGLYNEQFF.

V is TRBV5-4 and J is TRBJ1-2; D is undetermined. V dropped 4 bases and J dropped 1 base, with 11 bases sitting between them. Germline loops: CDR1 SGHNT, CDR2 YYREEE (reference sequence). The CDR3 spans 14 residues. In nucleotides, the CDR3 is TGTGCCAGCAGCAAAGCCGGGAATAACTATGGCTACACCTTC. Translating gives CASSKAGNNYGYTF.

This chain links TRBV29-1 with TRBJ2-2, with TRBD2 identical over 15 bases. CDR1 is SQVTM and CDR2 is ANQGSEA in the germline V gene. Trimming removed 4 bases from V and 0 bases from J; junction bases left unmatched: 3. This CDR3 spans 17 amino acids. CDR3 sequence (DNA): TGCAGCGTTGCAGGACTAGCGGGGGGGCCGAACACCGGGGAGCTGTTTTTT. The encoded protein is CSVAGLAGGPNTGELFF.